Listed below are T cell receptor beta chains from one sample, sequenced in a study of CD8 T cells in Susac syndrome. TCRdb reprocessed the immunoSEQ multiplex PCR reads via MiXCR and lists one record per CDR3 protein. The sample contains about 240,000 distinct CDR3 sequences, almost 97% of which appear only once. The sample consisted of CD4+ T cells from PBMCs. The receptors shown here come from a human donor with Susac syndrome. CDR3s leave out the opening cysteine and the closing phenylalanine or tryptophan. Fields, in order: V gene, J gene, clone size, CDR3 protein. Some rows have no size entry. The others give once, few or many, or a class for an expanded clone.

>TRBV28|TRBJ1-2|once
ASSGTGGAYGYT
>TRBV4-1|TRBJ2-7|-
ASSQVPGDLLSEQY
>TRBV2|TRBJ2-2|-
ASRLVLPNTGELF
>TRBV5-1|TRBJ2-5|-
ASSRTSGNLETQY
>TRBV28|TRBJ2-7|-
ASRTLAPYEQY
>TRBV5-4|TRBJ2-4|-
ASSPEGAAKNIQY
>TRBV29-1|TRBJ2-7|-
SAVGKPYEQY
>TRBV29-1|TRBJ2-1|-
SVQTRSGGSEQF
>TRBV5-1|TRBJ2-1|-
ASTPGQALNEQF
>TRBV5-1|TRBJ1-5|-
ASSLVREDNQPQH
>TRBV28|TRBJ2-7|-
ASSLSVRGYEQY
>TRBV3-1|TRBJ1-2|-
ASSHLTGGNGYT
>TRBV27|TRBJ1-2|-
ASSLSVQTVPYGYT
>TRBV20-1|TRBJ2-4|-
SARDRNSQGDENIQY
>TRBV9|TRBJ1-4|-
ASSVKGQLNEKLF
>TRBV24-1|TRBJ2-2|-
ATSDLRGRPTGELF
>TRBV4-1|TRBJ1-1|-
ASSRLAVNTEAF
>TRBV29-1|TRBJ1-1|-
SVEGARGDTEAF
>TRBV28|TRBJ1-1|-
ASSAPVGEAF